A single T cell receptor beta chain is shown here with its context. These data are taken from a study of blood T cell repertoires in COVID-19. Study overall: T cells, B-cell-depleted T cells, or PBMCs provided the cDNA or gDNA that served as material.

Original methodology: Reference gene primer amplification yielded estimated nucleated cell counts. Profiled with immunoSEQ multiplex PCR; TCRdb holds only in-frame clones, not every one. The DNA was the basis for D and trimming; V, J and clone size are from that table. Of over 50,000 clones listed, less than 90% were seen once; the top ten hold about 9.4%. V shed 6 bases and J 5 bases; nucleotides not matched to a gene: 12. Germline CDR1 reads LNHDA; CDR2 reads SQIVND (reference sequence). This CDR3 spans 15 amino acids. V usage is TRBV19 and J usage is TRBJ2-7, with 8 bases aligning to TRBD2. Specimen: peripheral blood. The TCR originated in a human donor in a cohort sampled during active COVID-19. The CDR3 region has the DNA TGTGCCAGTAGCCCCGGGGGGGCCACCTTGAACGAGCAGTACTTC. Amino acids: CASSPGGATLNEQYF.